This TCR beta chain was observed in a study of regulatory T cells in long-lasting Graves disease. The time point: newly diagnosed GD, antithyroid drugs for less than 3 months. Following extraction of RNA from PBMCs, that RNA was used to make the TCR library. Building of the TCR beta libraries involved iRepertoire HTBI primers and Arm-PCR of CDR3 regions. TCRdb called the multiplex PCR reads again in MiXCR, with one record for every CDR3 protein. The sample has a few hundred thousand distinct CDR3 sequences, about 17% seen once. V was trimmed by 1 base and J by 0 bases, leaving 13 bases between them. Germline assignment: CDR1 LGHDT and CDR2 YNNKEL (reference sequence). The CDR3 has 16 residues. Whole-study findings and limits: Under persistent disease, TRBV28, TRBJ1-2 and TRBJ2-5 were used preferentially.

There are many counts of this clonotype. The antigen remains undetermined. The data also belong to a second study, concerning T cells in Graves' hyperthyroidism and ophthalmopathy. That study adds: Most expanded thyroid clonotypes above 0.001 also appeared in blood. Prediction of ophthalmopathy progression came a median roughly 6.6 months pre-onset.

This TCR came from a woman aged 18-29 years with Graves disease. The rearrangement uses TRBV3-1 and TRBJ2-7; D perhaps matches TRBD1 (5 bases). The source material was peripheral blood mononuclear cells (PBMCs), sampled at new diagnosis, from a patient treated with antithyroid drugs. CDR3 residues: CASSQGGWTSSYEQYF. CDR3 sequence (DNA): TGTGCCAGCAGCCAAGGAGGCTGGACATCCTCCTACGAGCAGTACTTC.